The clone carrying this TCR beta chain was observed a few times. Its specificity is unknown. The PCR made use of 60 Vbeta and 13 Jbeta primers. Authors' data handling: Later, some 79 million unique TCR beta chains were counted in an analysis, and some 9.9 million of them were shared. The method was immunoSEQ multiplex PCR; TCRdb's version includes in-frame clones alone and lacks a portion of them. V and J calls and clone size follow that table, whereas D and trimming were derived from the DNA. The table has fewer than 250,000 clones, under 80% seen once. The data were taken from a study of cytomegalovirus exposure and HLA in healthy donors. Study-wide background: The Caucasian-associated ancestry cluster contained 81% of the 300 to 400 genotyped donors.

Study observations and caveats: The authors assumed roughly uniform sequencing depth across donors for presence/absence analyses.

This CDR3 contains 13 residues. Trimming cost V 4 bases and J 3 bases; bases outside gene matches: 4. Per the germline V gene, CDR1 is SGDLS and CDR2 is YYNGEE. Sequencing was performed on PBMCs. The chain links TRBV9 to TRBJ2-7; 7 nucleotides match TRBD1. This sequence was found in a man aged 25 to 40 in good health and CMV-seropositive. Written as DNA, the CDR3 is TGTGCCAGCAGCCCGGGACAGTTCTACGAGCAGTACTTC. Protein product: CASSPGQFYEQYF.